Here is one T cell receptor beta chain with its context. This specimen belongs to a study of T cell changes during pregnancy in multiple sclerosis. Libraries were prepared by immunoSEQ multiplex PCR; TCRdb keeps only in-frame clonotypes and omits some of them. The sample lists tens of thousands of clones; approximately 96% were seen once. The CDR3 extends over 12 amino acids. Sample: peripheral blood, taken in the second trimester of pregnancy. The TCR originated in a female donor with multiple sclerosis, enrolled in a pregnancy study. The chain employs TRBV7-5 and TRBJ1-1. TRBV7-5 represents a pseudogene. CDR3 loop: CVRSSSNTEAFF. The CDR3 DNA reads as TGTGTCAGAAGCTCCTCGAACACTGAAGCTTTCTTT.